Shown below are 20 T cell receptor beta chains from a single sample sequenced in a study of blood T cell repertoires in COVID-19. Measured with immunoSEQ multiplex PCR; TCRdb has only the in-frame clones, and not every one. The sample lists hundreds of thousands of clones, around nine tenths seen once, with more than 5.5% in the top ten. The specimen sequenced was peripheral blood. Every receptor here comes from a woman aged 70 to 79 with COVID-19, enrolled during active disease.

Only a few counts were recorded for this clone. The chain recombines TRBV19 with TRBJ2-3, with 10 bases aligning to TRBD2. Germline values: CDR1 LNHDA, CDR2 SQIVND (reference sequence). V dropped 6 bases and J dropped 9; count of bases not matched to a gene: 12. This CDR3 spans 15 amino acids. CDR3 in DNA: TGTGCCAGTAGCGCCTCCGGGACTAGCGAGGGAACGCAGTATTTT. This encodes CASSASGTSEGTQYF.

Here the CDR3 DNA reads TGTGCCAGCAGCTCAGGCAGGGAAAGCTATGAGCAGTTCTTC. Encoded protein: CASSSGRESYEQFF. The gene calls are TRBV7-9 and TRBJ2-1; D might be TRBD1 (5 bases). The germline gives CDR1 SEHNR, CDR2 FQNEAQ (reference sequence). The CDR3 is 14 amino acids. Trimming cost V 4 bases and J 8 bases, with 15 bases left between them.

The chain employs TRBV6-5 and TRBJ2-7, with TRBD1 identical over 9 bases. CDR1 is MNHEY, CDR2 SVGAGI, per germline. This CDR3 is built from 15 residues. V shed 6 bases, J shed 4 bases, and the junction held 10 bases outside the gene matches. In nucleotides, the CDR3 is TGTGCCAGCAGCCGGGACGGGACAGGGACATACGAGCAGTACTTC. It codes for CASSRDGTGTYEQYF.

This chain connects TRBV5-1 to TRBJ1-2; maybe TRBD1 (6 bases). CDR3 size: 13 residues. Germline V gives CDR1 SGHRS, CDR2 YFSETQ. The V end lost 1 base, the J end lost 6 bases, and 10 bases lay between the germline ends. This CDR3 is CASSLTGLDGYTF. In nucleotides, the CDR3 is TGCGCCAGCAGCTTGACAGGGTTAGATGGCTACACCTTC.

The chain links TRBV30 to TRBJ2-2, with 9 bases that match TRBD2. The CDR3 runs to 13 residues. Germline V gene lookup returns CDR1 GTSNPN and CDR2 SVGIG (reference sequence). The V segment lost 3 bases and the J segment 5 bases; nucleotides outside the gene matches: 1. Written as DNA, the CDR3 is TGTGCCTGGAGGCGGGGGGGTACCGGGGAGCTGTTTTTT. Amino acid sequence: CAWRRGGTGELFF.

The chain joins TRBV7-2 to TRBJ1-2; D is uncertain. Germline V gene data show CDR1 as SGHTA and CDR2 as FQGNSA. CDR3 length: 13 residues. V dropped 5 bases and J dropped 4 bases, with 11 bases sitting between them. This CDR3 is CASSNGFIYGYTF. In nucleotides, the CDR3 is TGTGCCAGCAGCAACGGGTTTATCTATGGCTACACCTTC.

The chain joins TRBV21-1 to TRBJ1-6; TRBD1, the table's D call, was not compared with the DNA. TRBV21-1 has pseudogene status. The CDR3 consists of 18 residues. The CDR3 spells CASSKGATGGPLNSPLHF. CDR3 DNA sequence: TGTGCCAGCAGCAAAGGAGCTACAGGGGGACCGTTGAATTCACCCCTCCACTTT.

V is TRBV5-6 and J is TRBJ1-4, with 12 bases lining up with TRBD1. V lost 4 bases and J lost 7; bases outside the gene matches: 5. Germline lookup yields CDR1 SGHDT and CDR2 YYEEEE. The CDR3 sequence is 15 residues long. This CDR3 is CASSGGQGAVEKLFF. CDR3 nucleotides: TGTGCCAGCAGCGGGGGACAGGGGGCTGTTGAAAAACTGTTTTTT.

CDR3 in DNA: TGTGCCAGCAGTCCCGGACAGTCAACTAATGAAAAACTGTTTTTT. This sequence encodes CASSPGQSTNEKLFF. The chain has TRBV27 and TRBJ1-4; D perhaps matches TRBD1 (6 bases). The germline V and J ends were trimmed by 5 bases and 0 bases, with 10 bases remaining between them. This CDR3 is 15 amino acids long. Germline CDR1 is MNHEY and CDR2 is SMNVEV (reference sequence).

The gene calls are TRBV6-5 and TRBJ1-2, with D unclear. V gave up 2 bases and J gave up 0 bases, with 4 bases separating them. CDR3 length: 13 residues. Germline-derived CDR1 and CDR2 are MNHEY and SVGAGI. This CDR3 is CASSYTANYGYTF. The CDR3 bases are TGTGCCAGCAGTTACACAGCTAACTATGGCTACACCTTC.

This clone was seen just once. This sequence joins TRBV7-2 and TRBJ2-3, with D tentatively TRBD2 (5 bases). The CDR3 is made up of 15 amino acids. Trimming removed 2 bases at V and 10 bases at J, with 19 bases between. CDR1 and CDR2 from the germline V gene are SGHTA and FQGNSA. This CDR3 is CASSLPALKGAPQYF. The DNA of the CDR3 is TGTGCCAGCAGCTTACCCGCCCTAAAGGGAGCTCCGCAGTATTTT.

V is TRBV24-1 and J is TRBJ1-5, with 7 bases identical to TRBD1. CDR3 length equals 17 residues. Germline-derived CDR1 and CDR2 are KGHDR and SFDVKD. With 3 bases clipped from V and 4 bases from J, the junction kept 11 bases outside the gene matches. The CDR3 sequence is CATSDGRQGKGNQPQHF. For the CDR3, the DNA is TGTGCCACCAGTGATGGTCGACAGGGTAAGGGAAATCAGCCCCAGCATTTT.

V usage is TRBV7-2 and J usage is TRBJ2-5, with 13 nucleotides matching TRBD2. The CDR3 sequence is 17 residues long. The V gene's germline CDR1 is SGHTA and CDR2 FQGNSA. Trimming cost V 3 bases and J 3 bases; bases outside gene matches: 7. CDR3 region: CASSFWTSGGGKETQYF. The CDR3 nucleotides read TGTGCCAGCAGCTTCTGGACTAGCGGGGGAGGTAAAGAGACCCAGTACTTC.

The V and J genes are TRBV24-1 and TRBJ2-3; a weak D match, TRBD1 (5 bases). The CDR3 runs 17 residues. CDR1 KGHDR and CDR2 SFDVKD come from the germline V gene. Trimming removed 1 base from V and 0 bases from J, with 13 bases in between. This CDR3 is CATSDFSRTTSTDTQYF. Here the CDR3 DNA reads TGTGCCACCAGTGATTTTTCCAGGACAACTAGCACAGATACGCAGTATTTT.

V gene TRBV19 combines with J gene TRBJ1-2; 12 bases agree with TRBD1. The CDR3 has 14 amino acids. Germline V gives CDR1 LNHDA, CDR2 SQIVND (reference sequence). With 7 bases clipped from V and 7 bases from J, the junction kept 7 bases outside the gene matches. The CDR3 DNA reads TGTGCCAGTACTCCGGGACAGGGGGCGGGTGGCTACACCTTC. It encodes CASTPGQGAGGYTF.

This chain joins TRBV7-9 and TRBJ2-3, with a possible D match to TRBD1 (5 bases). V lost 3 bases and J lost 2, with 12 bases in between. CDR3 length: 15 residues. The V gene's germline CDR1 is SEHNR and CDR2 FQNEAQ (reference sequence). DNA for the CDR3: TGTGCCAGCAGCTTCGGGCTACAGGTCACAGATACGCAGTATTTT. Translated: CASSFGLQVTDTQYF.

This sequence joins TRBV10-3 and TRBJ2-1, with TRBD1 as a possible D gene (6 bases). From germline, CDR1 is ENHRY and CDR2 SYGVKD. V lost 3 bases and J 6 bases, leaving 12 bases between the germline ends. The CDR3 has 14 residues. CDR3 sequence (DNA): TGTGCCATCAGTGACCCAACAGGGACCAATGAGCAGTTCTTC. Residues: CAISDPTGTNEQFF.

This rearrangement joins TRBV30 to TRBJ1-2, with D maybe TRBD1 (5 bases). The CDR3 extends over 10 amino acids. Germline loops: CDR1 GTSNPN, CDR2 SVGIG (reference sequence). V lost 5 bases to trimming and J lost 4 bases, with 5 bases between them. The DNA of the CDR3 is TGTGCCTGGCAGGGCTATGGCTACACCTTC. Translation gives CAWQGYGYTF.

In this sample, this clone turned up once. The rearrangement joins TRBV7-8 to TRBJ2-1; no firm D call. Germline V gene data show CDR1 as SGHVS and CDR2 as FQNEAQ. Trimming shortened V by 1 base and J by 7 bases, and 14 bases separated the two germline ends. The CDR3 covers 15 residues. The CDR3 reads CASSLGKSELNEQFF. The CDR3 DNA reads TGTGCCAGCAGCTTAGGTAAAAGCGAACTTAATGAGCAGTTCTTC.

V and J are TRBV7-2 and TRBJ2-7, with D maybe TRBD2 (5 bases). Deletions cut 3 bases from V and 0 bases from J, with 12 bases between. CDR3 length: 15 residues. Germline-derived CDR1 and CDR2 are SGHTA and FQGNSA. The DNA for the CDR3 is TGTGCCAGCAGCTTCCAAGCGGAAAGCTCCTACGAGCAGTACTTC. Translation: CASSFQAESSYEQYF. Using reference TRBV7-2 and TRBJ2-7 for the parts outside the CDR3, the full variable domain is GAGVSQSPSNKVTEKGKDVELRCDPISGHTALYWYRQSLGQGLEFLIYFQGNSAPDKSGLPSDRFSAERTGGSVSTLTIQRTQQEDSAVYLCASSFQAESSYEQYFGPGTRLTVT.